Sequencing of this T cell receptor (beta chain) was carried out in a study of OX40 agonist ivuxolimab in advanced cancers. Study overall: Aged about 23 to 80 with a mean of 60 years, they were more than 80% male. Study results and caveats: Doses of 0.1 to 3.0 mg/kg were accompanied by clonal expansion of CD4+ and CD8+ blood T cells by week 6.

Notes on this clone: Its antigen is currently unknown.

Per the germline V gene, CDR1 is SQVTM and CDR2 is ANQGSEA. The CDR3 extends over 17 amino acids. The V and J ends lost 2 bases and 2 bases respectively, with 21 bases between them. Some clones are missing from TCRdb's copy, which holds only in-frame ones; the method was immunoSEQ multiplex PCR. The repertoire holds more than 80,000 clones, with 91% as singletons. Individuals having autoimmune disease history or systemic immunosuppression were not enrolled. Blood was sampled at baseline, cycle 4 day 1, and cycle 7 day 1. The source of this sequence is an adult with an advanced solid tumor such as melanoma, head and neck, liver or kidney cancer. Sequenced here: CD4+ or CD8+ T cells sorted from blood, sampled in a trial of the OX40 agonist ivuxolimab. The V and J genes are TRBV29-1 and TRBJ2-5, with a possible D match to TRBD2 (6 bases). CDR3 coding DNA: TGCAGCGTTGAAAAGGGGTTCGGAGGGTTCGAACAAGAGACCCAGTACTTC. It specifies CSVEKGFGGFEQETQYF.